The 4 T cell receptor beta chains presented below share a single source sample, sequenced in a study of blood T cell repertoires in COVID-19. Clones were sequenced by immunoSEQ multiplex PCR, and TCRdb holds only the in-frame ones, with some missing. The data contain approximately 380,000 clones, about 88% of them singletons. Sequenced material: PBMCs or T cells enriched from blood (not recorded which). These receptors all come from a woman aged 18-30 years who had recovered from COVID-19.

The rearrangement links TRBV11-1 to TRBJ1-4; 7 nucleotides agree with TRBD1. Germline V gives CDR1 SGHAT, CDR2 FQDESV (reference sequence). V lost 3 bases to trimming and J lost 8 bases; unmatched junction nucleotides: 9. CDR3 length equals 15 residues. CDR3 protein: CASSLRRGQREKLFF. The CDR3 DNA is TGTGCCAGCAGCTTGAGGAGGGGACAGCGCGAAAAACTGTTTTTT.

This chain uses TRBV7-8 with TRBJ1-6; 7 bases map to TRBD1. J gave up 5 bases and V 2 bases, and 6 bases lay outside the gene matches. Germline lookup yields CDR1 SGHVS and CDR2 FQNEAQ. The CDR3 runs to 16 residues. The CDR3 region is CASSLLRDRDNSPLHF. The CDR3 bases are TGTGCCAGCAGCTTACTGAGAGACAGGGATAATTCACCCCTCCACTTT.

The chain carries TRBV19 and TRBJ1-5; the match to TRBD1 covers 11 bases. With 7 bases clipped from V and 9 bases from J, the junction kept 11 bases outside the gene matches. This CDR3 has 15 amino acids. Looked up from germline, CDR1 is LNHDA and CDR2 is SQIVND (reference sequence). This chain's CDR3 is CASTPGTGGFGPQHF. The CDR3 DNA reads as TGTGCCAGTACTCCCGGGACAGGGGGATTTGGGCCCCAGCATTTT.

The chain combines TRBV4-1 with TRBJ1-2; D gene ambiguous. The germline V gene has CDR1 MGHRA and CDR2 YSYEKL. V was cut by 4 bases and J by 0 bases, with 12 bases left in between. The CDR3 length is 15 residues. The CDR3 loop reads CASSPHSVANYGYTF. CDR3 nucleotide sequence: TGCGCCAGCAGCCCGCACAGTGTAGCTAACTATGGCTACACCTTC.